The 6 T cell receptor beta chains below were found in one sample sequenced in a study of T cells in localized non-small cell lung cancer. Method: immunoSEQ multiplex PCR; TCRdb's copy keeps in-frame clones and lacks some. This repertoire shows approximately 33,000 clones, 87% found once; its top ten account for under 8.5%. The sample here was peripheral blood, taken before any cancer treatment. The receptors here all came from a woman aged 40-69 years with stage I lung adenocarcinoma.

The V gene is TRBV5-4, the J gene TRBJ2-3; tentatively, D is TRBD1 (5 bases). Looked up from germline, CDR1 is SGHNT and CDR2 is YYREEE (reference sequence). The CDR3 has 15 amino acids. Deletions cut 4 bases from V and 2 bases from J, with 14 bases between. CDR3 nucleotides: TGTGCCAGCAGCCGGGCCCCAGGGAACACAGATACGCAGTATTTT. This translates into CASSRAPGNTDTQYF.

The chain combines TRBV11-2 with TRBJ2-3; D is tentatively TRBD1 or TRBD2 (5 bases each). CDR1 and CDR2 (germline): SGHAT, FQNNGV. This CDR3 is 17 amino acids long. The ends were cut back, 0 bases at V and 1 base at J, with 14 bases in the middle. The CDR3 spells CASSLDLMGRGTDTQYF. DNA for the CDR3: TGTGCCAGCAGCTTAGACCTCATGGGGCGGGGCACAGATACGCAGTATTTT.

This chain joins TRBV9 and TRBJ1-2; D is unresolved. Germline V lookup: CDR1 SGDLS, CDR2 YYNGEE. The CDR3 contains 17 residues. The V and J ends lost 3 bases and 6 bases respectively, with 24 bases between them. The chain's CDR3 is CASSARPMTPPRDGYTF. The CDR3 DNA reads TGTGCCAGCAGCGCCCGACCCATGACACCCCCCAGAGATGGCTACACCTTC. The variable domain in full, with the rest retrieved from reference TRBV9 and TRBJ1-2, is DSGVTQTPKHLITATGQRVTLRCSPRSGDLSVYWYQQSLDQGLQFLIQYYNGEERAKGNILERFSAQQFPDLHSELNLSSLELGDSALYFCASSARPMTPPRDGYTFGSGTRLTVV.

The chain carries TRBV20-1 and TRBJ2-1; D is ambiguous. The V end lost 1 base, the J end lost 5 bases, and 3 bases lay between the germline ends. This CDR3 has 11 amino acids. Germline CDR1 DFQATT, CDR2 SNEGSKA (reference sequence). DNA of the CDR3: TGCAGTGCTAGAGGTGACAATGAGCAGTTCTTC. Encoded protein: CSARGDNEQFF.

This chain links TRBV19 with TRBJ2-1; 7 bases match TRBD1. This CDR3 has 13 amino acids. From germline, CDR1 is LNHDA and CDR2 SQIVND (reference sequence). V lost 7 bases, J lost 5 bases, and 5 bases stayed unmatched. Written as DNA, the CDR3 is TGTGCCAGTATCGCCAGGGGGAACAATGAGCAGTTCTTC. As protein: CASIARGNNEQFF.

This chain joins TRBV5-1 and TRBJ2-2, with 7 bases lining up with TRBD1. V shed 4 bases and J 5 bases; nucleotides not matched to a gene: 14. This CDR3 is 17 amino acids long. CDR1 and CDR2 from the germline V gene are SGHRS and YFSETQ. DNA of the CDR3: TGCGCCAGCAGCCTACAATCCCGGGACAGCCGAACCGGGGAGCTGTTTTTT. This sequence encodes CASSLQSRDSRTGELFF.